This is a list of T cell receptor beta chains from one sample in a study of regulatory T cells in long-lasting Graves disease. One entry per CDR3 protein, called by TCRdb with MiXCR from the multiplex PCR reads. There are 520,000 or so distinct CDR3 sequences in the sample; more than 10% occur only once, and roughly 8.9% lies in the top ten. The sample was also reused in another study, on T cells in Graves' hyperthyroidism and ophthalmopathy.

Sequenced material: peripheral blood mononuclear cells (PBMCs), taken at new diagnosis, from a patient treated with antithyroid drugs. Source of these receptors: a woman in her 30s with Graves disease. CDR3s include the opening cysteine and the closing phenylalanine or tryptophan. A D gene is named only where the DNA matches it firmly. Size values are once, few and many counts, or a class for expanded clones, and some rows have none.

clone size	J gene	D gene	V gene	CDR3 protein	CDR3 DNA
-	TRBJ2-1	TRBD1	TRBV9	CASSGGDRYNEQFF	TGTGCCAGCAGCGGTGGGGACAGATACAATGAGCAGTTCTTC
-	TRBJ1-2	TRBD1	TRBV19	CASTGTAPNYGYTF	TGTGCCAGTACCGGGACAGCGCCTAACTATGGCTACACCTTC
many	TRBJ2-3	-	TRBV2	CASSVADTQYF	TGTGCCAGCAGTGTAGCAGATACGCAGTATTTT
many	TRBJ2-7	-	TRBV29-1	CSAGPYSYEQYF	TGCAGCGCCGGACCTTACTCCTACGAGCAGTACTTC
-	TRBJ1-1	-	TRBV9	CASSVGPGAHTEAFF	TGTGCCAGCAGCGTAGGGCCGGGGGCGCACACTGAAGCTTTCTTT
few	TRBJ1-3	TRBD1	TRBV7-2	CASSLEAQGSGNTIYF	TGTGCCAGCAGCTTGGAAGCACAGGGGTCGGGAAACACCATATATTTT
-	TRBJ2-3	TRBD1	TRBV6-2/TRBV6-3	CASSLWTGDRTQYF	TGTGCCAGCAGCCTCTGGACAGGGGACCGTACGCAGTATTTT
few	TRBJ2-4	-	TRBV28	CASSLMGTGRNIQYF	TGTGCCAGCAGCCTCATGGGGACGGGACGAAACATTCAGTACTTC
-	TRBJ2-7	-	TRBV4-1	CASSQDRADAYEQYF	TGCGCCAGCAGCCAAGATCGAGCGGACGCCTACGAGCAGTACTTC
-	TRBJ2-2	TRBD2	TRBV29-1	CSVGTSYFGEELFF	TGCAGCGTTGGGACTAGCTATTTTGGCGAGGAGCTGTTTTTT
many	TRBJ2-3	TRBD2	TRBV28	CASSSPPQGLAGGKGTDTQYF	TGTGCCAGCAGCTCCCCCCCCCAAGGACTAGCGGGAGGAAAGGGCACAGATACGCAGTATTTT
few	TRBJ2-1	TRBD2	TRBV19	CASSIGTSGRKKFF	TGTGCCAGTAGTATAGGGACTAGCGGGAGGAAAAAGTTCTTC
many	TRBJ2-1	TRBD2	TRBV6-1	CASRLAGGTYNEQFF	TGTGCCAGCAGACTAGCGGGAGGAACCTACAATGAGCAGTTCTTC
many	TRBJ2-7	TRBD2	TRBV20-1	CSASSGSSYEQYF	TGCAGTGCCAGTAGCGGGAGCTCCTACGAGCAGTACTTC
few	TRBJ2-2	-	TRBV24-1	CATSADSGTGELFF	TGTGCCACCAGTGCGGACAGTGGGACCGGGGAGCTGTTTTTT
-	TRBJ1-1	TRBD1	TRBV5-6	CASSFGTGATEAFF	TGTGCCAGCAGCTTCGGGACAGGGGCCACTGAAGCTTTCTTT
few	TRBJ2-2	TRBD2	TRBV19	CASSRGLAGTTGELFF	TGTGCCAGTAGTAGAGGACTAGCGGGAACCACCGGGGAGCTGTTTTTT
many	TRBJ2-2	-	TRBV7-9	CASSQDSGVGELFF	TGTGCCAGCAGCCAAGATTCAGGGGTCGGGGAGCTGTTTTTT
-	TRBJ1-4	TRBD1	TRBV13	CASSPQGQKNEKLFF	TGTGCCAGCAGCCCCCAGGGACAGAAGAATGAAAAACTGTTTTTT
many	TRBJ1-5	-	TRBV19	CASKMEAGYSNQPQHF	TGTGCCAGTAAGATGGAGGCAGGTTATAGCAATCAGCCCCAGCATTTT
many	TRBJ2-3	TRBD1	TRBV18	CASSGQGYTDTQYF	TGTGCCAGCTCGGGACAGGGGTATACAGATACGCAGTATTTT
many	TRBJ2-3	-	TRBV7-9	CASSFGTVGDTQYF	TGTGCCAGCAGCTTCGGGACCGTGGGAGATACGCAGTATTTT
-	TRBJ2-2	TRBD2	TRBV4-1	CASSRSIAGITGELFF	TGCGCCAGCAGCCGTTCTATAGCGGGAATAACCGGGGAGCTGTTTTTT